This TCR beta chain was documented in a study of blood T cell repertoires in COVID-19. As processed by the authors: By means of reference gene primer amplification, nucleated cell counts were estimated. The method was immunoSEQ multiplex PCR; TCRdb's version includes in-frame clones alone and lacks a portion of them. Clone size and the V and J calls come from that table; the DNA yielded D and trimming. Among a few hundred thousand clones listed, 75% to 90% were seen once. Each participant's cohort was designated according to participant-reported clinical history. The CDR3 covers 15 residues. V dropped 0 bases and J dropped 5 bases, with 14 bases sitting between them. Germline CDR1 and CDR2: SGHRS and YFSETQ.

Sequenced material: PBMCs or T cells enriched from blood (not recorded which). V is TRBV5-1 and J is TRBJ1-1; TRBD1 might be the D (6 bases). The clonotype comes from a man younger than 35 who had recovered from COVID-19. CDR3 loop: CASSLEARGWTEAFF. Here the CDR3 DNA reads TGCGCCAGCAGCTTGGAGGCCAGGGGTTGGACTGAAGCTTTCTTT.